Listed below are T cell receptor beta chains from one sample, sequenced in a study of shared clonotypes between healthy human individuals. Profiling relied on immunoSEQ multiplex PCR, and the TCRdb table lists in-frame clones only, not all of them. The sample lists over a million clones, under 80% occurring once. The sequenced material came from memory CD4+ T cells sorted from blood. These receptors were obtained from a man aged 18 to 29 in good health. CDR3s include the opening cysteine and the closing phenylalanine or tryptophan. The D gene is left open where the match is weak. Only part of the rows carry a size: once, few, many, or a class if the clone is expanded.

>.|TRBJ2-2|TRBV11-2|TRBD2|15
CASSALAANTGELFF
TGTGCCAGCAGCGCCCTAGCGGCGAACACCGGGGAGCTGTTTTTT
>many|TRBJ2-3|TRBV20-1|TRBD2|10
CSAGLAAQYF
TGCAGTGCCGGACTAGCTGCGCAGTATTTT
>once|TRBJ1-5|TRBV2|.|15
CASSVSAPSNQPQHF
TGTGCCAGCAGTGTAAGTGCCCCCAGCAATCAGCCCCAGCATTTT
>.|TRBJ2-1|TRBV11-1|.|15
CASSIEGPSYNEQFF
TGTGCCAGCAGCATTGAGGGGCCGAGCTACAATGAGCAGTTCTTC
>once|TRBJ2-5|TRBV4-1|.|17
CASSQVSGGVSQETQYF
TGCGCCAGCAGCCAAGTATCAGGAGGGGTGAGCCAAGAGACCCAGTACTTC
>.|TRBJ2-7|TRBV15|.|13
CATSREEEHEQYF
TGTGCCACCAGCAGGGAGGAGGAGCACGAGCAGTACTTC
>.|TRBJ2-7|TRBV18|TRBD1|14
CASSLGTGSYEQYF
TGTGCCAGCTCCTTAGGGACAGGTTCCTACGAGCAGTACTTC
>.|TRBJ1-4|TRBV19|.|15
CASRAQQSANEKLFF
TGTGCCAGTAGAGCTCAACAGTCGGCTAATGAAAAACTGTTTTTT
>.|TRBJ2-6|TRBV5-6|.|14
CASSHRRVSNVLTF
TGTGCCAGCAGCCACAGGCGGGTATCCAACGTCCTGACTTTC
>.|TRBJ1-1|TRBV10-2|.|13
CASSVRVRTEAFF
TGCGCCAGCAGTGTAAGGGTGAGGACTGAAGCTTTCTTT
>.|TRBJ1-3|TRBV5-6|.|14
CASSLGQAGNTIYF
TGTGCCAGCAGCTTGGGACAGGCTGGAAACACCATATATTTT
>.|TRBJ1-6|TRBV5-1|.|15
CASTSQYPGDSPLHF
TGCGCCAGCACCTCTCAATACCCGGGTGATTCACCCCTCCACTTT
>once|TRBJ2-1|TRBV6-5|.|13
CASSYSIISEQFF
TGTGCCAGCAGTTACTCGATTATAAGTGAGCAGTTCTTC
>.|TRBJ1-3|TRBV5-1|.|15
CASSLTGSSGNTIYF
TGCGCCAGCAGCTTGACCGGGTCCTCTGGAAACACCATATATTTT
>.|TRBJ1-6|TRBV5-1|.|17
CASSLGPENLNNSPLHF
TGCGCCAGCAGCTTGGGCCCCGAAAACCTCAATAATTCACCCCTCCACTTT
>.|TRBJ1-1|TRBV6-1|.|14
CASSEVRGHTEAFF
TGTGCCAGCAGTGAAGTAAGGGGTCACACTGAAGCTTTCTTT
>.|TRBJ2-1|TRBV7-2|TRBD2|17
CASSLTSTSGNYNEQFF
TGTGCCAGCAGCCTCACGTCGACTAGCGGAAACTACAATGAGCAGTTCTTC
>once|TRBJ1-1|TRBV5-1|TRBD1|15
CASSLERTGDTEAFF
TGCGCCAGCAGCTTGGAGAGGACAGGGGACACTGAAGCTTTCTTT
>.|TRBJ2-4|TRBV11-2|.|16
CASSFAGAGSKNIQYF
TGTGCCAGCAGCTTTGCGGGGGCCGGGTCCAAAAACATTCAGTACTTC
>.|TRBJ1-2|TRBV7-8|.|14
CASSLGVLPQGYTF
TGTGCCAGCAGCCTAGGGGTCCTGCCTCAAGGCTACACCTTC
>.|TRBJ2-2|TRBV6-1|.|15
CASSTTGRTTGELFF
TGTGCCAGCAGTACTACTGGGAGGACCACCGGGGAGCTGTTTTTT
>.|TRBJ2-5|TRBV30|.|14
CAWSGNSLEETQYF
TGTGCCTGGAGTGGGAACAGCCTAGAAGAGACCCAGTACTTC
>.|TRBJ1-2|TRBV28|.|13
CASSLVSGYGYTF
TGTGCCAGCAGTTTGGTCTCAGGATATGGCTACACCTTC
>few|TRBJ2-5|TRBV7-6|.|14
CASSTGQGRETQYF
TGTGCCAGCAGCACGGGTCAAGGGCGGGAGACCCAGTACTTC
>.|TRBJ1-1|TRBV4-3|.|15
CASSQDPGRNTEAFF
TGCGCCAGCAGCCAAGATCCAGGGAGGAACACTGAAGCTTTCTTT
>.|TRBJ1-6|TRBV28|TRBD1|14
CASSVGQLDSPLHF
TGTGCCAGCAGTGTGGGACAGTTAGATTCACCCCTCCACTTT
>few|TRBJ1-5|TRBV7-9|.|15
CASSPDGDLNQPQHF
TGTGCCAGCAGCCCCGACGGGGACCTCAATCAGCCCCAGCATTTT
>.|TRBJ2-7|TRBV11-2|.|16
CASSFSGKPTGYEQYF
TGTGCCAGCAGCTTCTCCGGGAAGCCCACGGGCTACGAGCAGTACTTC
>few|TRBJ1-3|TRBV7-3|TRBD1|15
CASSATGDSGNTIYF
TGTGCCAGCAGCGCCACAGGGGACTCTGGAAACACCATATATTTT
>.|TRBJ2-7|TRBV7-6|.|16
CASSLVTRDLSYEQYF
TGTGCCAGCAGCTTAGTTACCAGGGATCTGTCCTACGAGCAGTACTTC
>.|TRBJ1-6|TRBV14|.|13
CASSPSTGSPLHF
TGTGCCAGCAGCCCCTCGACAGGTTCACCCCTCCACTTT
>many|TRBJ1-1|TRBV18|.|15
CASSPQAASNTEAFF
TGTGCCAGCTCACCACAGGCGGCCTCGAACACTGAAGCTTTCTTT
>few|TRBJ2-2|TRBV5-6|.|14
CASRRLGQAGELFF
TGTGCCAGCAGAAGACTAGGACAGGCCGGGGAGCTGTTTTTT
>.|TRBJ2-3|TRBV6-4|TRBD2|15
CASSQLAGVTDTQYF
TGTGCCAGCAGTCAACTAGCGGGAGTCACAGATACGCAGTATTTT
>.|TRBJ2-1|TRBV5-1|.|17
CASSLRHSSRSYNEQFF
TGCGCCAGCAGCTTACGGCACTCCTCCCGTAGTTACAATGAGCAGTTCTTC
>.|TRBJ2-1|TRBV7-3|.|16
CASSSMGRGPYNEQFF
TGTGCCAGCAGCTCTATGGGGAGGGGGCCCTACAATGAGCAGTTCTTC
>.|TRBJ2-3|TRBV30|.|15
CAWNPPGVGTDTQYF
TGTGCCTGGAACCCCCCAGGGGTGGGGACAGATACGCAGTATTTT
>.|TRBJ2-4|TRBV11-2|.|14
CASSLLAGEVIQYF
TGTGCCAGCAGCTTGCTGGCCGGAGAGGTCATTCAGTACTTC